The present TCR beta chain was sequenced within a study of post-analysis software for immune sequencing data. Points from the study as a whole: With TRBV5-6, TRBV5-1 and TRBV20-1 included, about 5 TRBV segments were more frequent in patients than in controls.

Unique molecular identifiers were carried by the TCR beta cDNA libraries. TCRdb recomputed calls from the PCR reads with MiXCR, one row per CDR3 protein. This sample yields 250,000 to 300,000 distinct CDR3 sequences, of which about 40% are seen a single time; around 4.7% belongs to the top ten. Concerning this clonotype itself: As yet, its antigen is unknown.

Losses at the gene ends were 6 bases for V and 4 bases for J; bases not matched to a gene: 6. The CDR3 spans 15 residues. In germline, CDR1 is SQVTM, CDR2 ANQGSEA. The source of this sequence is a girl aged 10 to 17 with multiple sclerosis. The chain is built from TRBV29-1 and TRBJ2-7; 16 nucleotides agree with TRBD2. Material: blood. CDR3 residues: CSVSPGLAGGYEQYF. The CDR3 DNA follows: TGCAGCGTGAGCCCGGGACTAGCGGGAGGGTACGAGCAGTACTTC.